This is a list of T cell receptor beta chains from one sample in a study of regulatory T cells in long-lasting Graves disease. TCRdb re-called the multiplex PCR reads through MiXCR, storing one row per CDR3 protein. Of about 440,000 distinct CDR3 sequences in the sample, about 15% are singletons; the top ten hold 15% to 20%. These data are also associated with another study on T cells in Graves' hyperthyroidism and ophthalmopathy.

The sample consisted of peripheral blood mononuclear cells (PBMCs), taken at new diagnosis, from a patient treated with antithyroid drugs. These receptors were collected from a woman younger than 45 with Graves disease. CDR3s include the opening cysteine and the closing phenylalanine or tryptophan. Each record gives: D gene, clone size, V gene, J gene, CDR3 protein, CDR3 DNA. The D gene is left open where the match is weak. A row's size may be missing; if present it is once, few, many or a size class.

-,few,TRBV18,TRBJ1-4,CASSETRTTNEKLFF,TGTGCCAGCTCGGAAACAAGGACTACTAATGAAAAACTGTTTTTT
TRBD2,many,TRBV11-2,TRBJ2-1,CASSRTSGRYNEQFF,TGTGCCAGCAGCCGGACTAGCGGGAGGTACAATGAGCAGTTCTTC
TRBD2,-,TRBV9,TRBJ2-1,CASSSPGTSGSSDEQFF,TGTGCCAGCAGCTCCCCGGGGACTAGCGGGAGTTCGGATGAGCAGTTCTTC
-,many,TRBV5-1,TRBJ2-2,CASSLVSPAGELFF,TGCGCCAGCAGCTTGGTATCGCCGGCCGGGGAGCTGTTTTTT
-,-,TRBV27,TRBJ1-1,CASSWVGGNEAFF,TGTGCCAGCAGCTGGGTGGGGGGGAATGAAGCTTTCTTT
TRBD1,many,TRBV7-9,TRBJ1-5,CASSLNDRAVNQPQHF,TGTGCCAGCAGCCTAAACGACAGGGCGGTAAATCAGCCCCAGCATTTT
-,many,TRBV20-1,TRBJ1-5,CSARKWTGNQPQHF,TGCAGTGCTAGAAAATGGACAGGCAATCAGCCCCAGCATTTT
-,many,TRBV5-1,TRBJ2-1,CASSLTGTLYNEQFF,TGCGCCAGCAGCCTGACCGGGACACTTTACAATGAGCAGTTCTTC
TRBD2,few,TRBV19,TRBJ2-1,CASSMGLAVFYNEQFF,TGTGCCAGTAGTATGGGACTAGCGGTCTTCTACAATGAGCAGTTCTTC
TRBD2,many,TRBV11-3,TRBJ2-1,CASSLKGLADKFF,TGTGCCAGCAGCCTGAAGGGACTAGCGGACAAGTTCTTC
-,many,TRBV7-9,TRBJ2-7,CASSFEQGSREQYF,TGTGCCAGCAGCTTCGAACAGGGATCTCGCGAGCAGTACTTC
TRBD2,-,TRBV29-1,TRBJ2-1,CSVEVTSGPYNEQFF,TGCAGCGTTGAGGTGACTAGCGGCCCCTACAATGAGCAGTTCTTC
-,many,TRBV7-3,TRBJ1-6,CASSREYNSPLHF,TGTGCCAGCAGCAGAGAATATAATTCACCCCTCCACTTT
-,-,TRBV6-1,TRBJ1-1,CAIRLGDTEAFF,TGTGCCATCCGACTCGGGGACACTGAAGCTTTCTTT